The clone carrying this TCR beta chain came up many times. Its antigen is still unknown. V was pared by 4 bases and J by 7 bases, with 8 bases of the junction left unmatched. The CDR3 covers 14 residues. Germline V lookup: CDR1 GTSNPN, CDR2 SVGIG (reference sequence). RNA transcripts yielded amplified TCR beta CDR3 regions. TCR CDR3 underwent first-round RT-PCR with the HTBI primer set. TCRdb used MiXCR to reprocess the multiplex PCR reads, holding one entry per CDR3 protein. The sample carries about 610,000 distinct CDR3 sequences, roughly 16% recorded once. The data were taken from a study of T cells in Graves' hyperthyroidism and ophthalmopathy. Notes on the study in general: Expanded thyroid clonotypes (above 0.001) were mostly also found in blood. From stable hyperthyroidism, ophthalmopathy was set apart by a 13 V-J model. The model made its ophthalmopathy prediction, and onset followed a median approximately six months later.

The V gene is TRBV30, the J gene TRBJ1-4; 8 bases map to TRBD1. The specimen sequenced was blood. The source of this sequence is a woman between 40 and 55 years old with Graves' ophthalmopathy. The CDR3 here is CAWNQQGVGEKLFF. Written as DNA, the CDR3 is TGTGCCTGGAATCAACAGGGGGTGGGTGAAAAACTGTTTTTT.